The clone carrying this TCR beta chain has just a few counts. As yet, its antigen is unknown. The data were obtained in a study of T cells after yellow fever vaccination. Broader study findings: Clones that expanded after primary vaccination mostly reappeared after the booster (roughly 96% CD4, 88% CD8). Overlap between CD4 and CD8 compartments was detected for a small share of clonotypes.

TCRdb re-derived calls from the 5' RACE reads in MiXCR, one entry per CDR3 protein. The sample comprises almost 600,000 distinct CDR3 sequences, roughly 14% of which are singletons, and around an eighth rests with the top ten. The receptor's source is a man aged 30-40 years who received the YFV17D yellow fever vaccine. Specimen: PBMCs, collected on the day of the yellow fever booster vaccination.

This chain's CDR3 is CASSLVQVLGGELFF. Written as DNA, the CDR3 is TGTGCCAGCAGCTTGGTGCAGGTCCTCGGCGGGGAGCTGTTTTTT. V and J are TRBV5-6 and TRBJ2-2; D is ambiguous. Germline CDR1 reads SGHDT; CDR2 reads YYEEEE. The length of the CDR3 is 15 residues. V lost 0 bases and J lost 7, with 13 bases in between.